The 17 T cell receptor beta chains given below trace back to one sample, sequenced in a study of molecular identifiers for immune sequencing clone quantification. In TCRdb, the PCR reads were re-called with MiXCR into one record per CDR3 protein. The table records under 600,000 distinct CDR3 sequences, less than 30% of them present only once. Sample: naive CD8+ T cells from blood, with Jurkat cell RNA spiked in. The subset denotes: FACS-sorted CD8+CD4-CCR7+CD45RA+ naive T cells. The origin of the receptors is a human donor in good health. Some libraries in this study had Jurkat cell RNA spiked in.

This clonotype was counted a few times. This chain connects TRBV10-1 to TRBJ2-6, with 11 bases that match TRBD1. J lost 0 bases, V lost 10 bases, and 5 bases had no gene match. This CDR3 comprises 16 residues. The germline V gene encodes CDR1 WNHNN and CDR2 SYGVQD (reference sequence). CDR3 amino acids: CANVGQGDSGANVLTF. The DNA of the CDR3 is TGCGCCAATGTGGGACAGGGGGACTCTGGGGCCAACGTCCTGACTTTC.

This clonotype was recorded many times. The CDR3 sequence: CASERGRNQPQHF. CDR3 nucleotides: TGTGCCAGTGAGCGGGGTCGCAATCAGCCCCAGCATTTT. The V call is TRBV6-2 or TRBV6-3, the J call TRBJ1-5; no reliable D call. The CDR3 length is 13 residues. V lost 9 bases and J 2 bases, leaving 11 bases between the germline ends. The V gene's germline CDR1 is MNHEY and CDR2 SVGEGT.

This clonotype has just a few counts. The chain has TRBV7-9 and TRBJ1-2; TRBD1 matches at 10 bases. The CDR3 has 16 amino acids. Germline loops: CDR1 SEHNR, CDR2 FQNEAQ (reference sequence). V lost 5 bases to trimming and J lost 0 bases; unmatched junction nucleotides: 6. CDR3 sequence: CASSATGGDPNYGYTF. For the CDR3, the DNA is TGTGCCAGCAGCGCGACAGGGGGCGACCCTAACTATGGCTACACCTTC.

V gene TRBV11-3 combines with J gene TRBJ2-3, with TRBD2 as a possible D gene (6 bases). CDR1 SGHNT and CDR2 YENEEA come from the germline V gene. V gave up 5 bases and J gave up 0 bases, with 9 bases separating them. The CDR3 is 14 residues long. The CDR3 nucleotides are TGTGCCAGCAGCCGCAGCGGGAGCACAGATACGCAGTATTTT. This codes for CASSRSGSTDTQYF.

The chain couples TRBV27 to TRBJ2-1, with 9 bases that match TRBD1. Unmatched junction bases numbered 3, after V lost 5 bases and J lost 1 base. Germline V CDR1 and CDR2: MNHEY, SMNVEV (reference sequence). This CDR3 is built from 15 residues. For the CDR3, the DNA is TGTGCCAGCAGTACCGGGACAGGGTCCTACAATGAGCAGTTCTTC. This sequence encodes CASSTGTGSYNEQFF.

The rearrangement uses TRBV27 and TRBJ2-5; no clear D gene. Trimming took off 3 bases at V and 13 bases at J, with 18 bases between the two ends. CDR1 is MNHEY and CDR2 is SMNVEV in the germline V gene (reference sequence). The CDR3 sequence is 13 residues long. DNA for the CDR3: TGTGCCAGCAGTTTTTCCCCCCAAGAGCCCCCGTACTTC. Protein sequence: CASSFSPQEPPYF.

J is TRBJ2-1 and V is TRBV7-2; possibly TRBD2 for D (6 bases). This CDR3 contains 15 residues. V was shortened by 7 bases and J by 9 bases, with 22 bases between the two germline ends. Germline V gives CDR1 SGHTA, CDR2 FQGNSA. CDR3 in amino acids: CASTPRIGREIEQFF. CDR3 nucleotide sequence: TGTGCCAGCACCCCCCGGATAGGACGGGAGATTGAGCAGTTCTTC.

Of note for this clonotype: A much larger clonotype is one base distant, so this may be a read error. The CDR3 spells CASSYVRTVNTEAFF. CDR3 DNA sequence: TGTGCCAGCAGTTACGTTAGGACAGTCAACACTGAAGCTTTCTTT. The V call is TRBV6-6, the J call TRBJ1-1, with D perhaps matching TRBD1 (6 bases). The CDR3 is 15 residues long. Germline V gene data show CDR1 as MNHNY and CDR2 as SVGAGI (reference sequence). The V end was cut by 2 bases, the J end by 2 bases, with 12 bases between.

A few counts support this clonotype. This chain links TRBV4-3 with TRBJ2-7; D is possibly TRBD1 or TRBD2 (5 bases each). This CDR3 spans 15 amino acids. Germline values: CDR1 LGHNA, CDR2 YSLEER. Deletions cut 0 bases from V and 7 bases from J, with 16 bases between. CDR3 coding DNA: TGCGCCAGCAGCCAAGATCGGTCGGGACGAGTTGAGCAGTACTTC. It codes for CASSQDRSGRVEQYF.

About this clonotype: This may be a read error: a much more frequent sequence differs by one nucleotide. The rearrangement links TRBV29-1 to TRBJ2-2; tentative D call: TRBD2 (7 bases). Germline CDR1 reads SQVTM; CDR2 reads ANQGSEA. Deletions cut 3 bases from V and 7 bases from J, with 12 bases between. This CDR3 region has 13 residues. This chain's CDR3 is CSVEGGRSGELFF. In DNA form, the CDR3 reads TGCAGCGTTGAGGGGGGGCGGAGCGGGGAGCTGTTTTTT.

The V call is TRBV19, the J call TRBJ2-7; 7 nucleotides align to TRBD1. This CDR3 has 14 residues. V shed 3 bases and J 0 bases; nucleotides not matched to a gene: 2. The germline V gene has CDR1 LNHDA and CDR2 SQIVND (reference sequence). CDR3 in amino acids: CASSIRDSSYEQYF. DNA of the CDR3: TGTGCCAGTAGTATTAGGGACAGCTCCTACGAGCAGTACTTC.

The chain recombines TRBV4-2 with TRBJ1-1; D gene ambiguous. CDR3 length: 12 residues. The V gene lost 0 bases and the J gene lost 8 bases, with 7 bases spanning the gap. The V gene's germline CDR1 is LGHNA and CDR2 YNFKEQ. CDR3 sequence reads: CASSQDGGEAFF. CDR3 in DNA: TGTGCCAGCAGCCAAGATGGAGGAGAAGCTTTCTTT.

The genes are TRBV5-1 and TRBJ2-7; 9 bases agree with TRBD2. Germline trimming cut 4 bases from V and 6 bases from J; bases unmatched to any gene: 11. In germline, CDR1 is SGHRS, CDR2 YFSETQ. There are 15 residues in the CDR3. The CDR3 sequence is CASSHDSGSRVEQYF. The DNA of the CDR3 is TGCGCCAGCAGCCATGATAGCGGGAGCCGGGTCGAGCAGTACTTC.

This clonotype was counted a few times. The chain uses TRBV4-3 and TRBJ2-1; a possible D gene is TRBD2 (7 bases). The V end lost 4 bases, the J end lost 9 bases, and 19 bases lay between the germline ends. This CDR3 region has 15 residues. Germline V gives CDR1 LGHNA, CDR2 YSLEER. DNA for the CDR3: TGCGCCAGCAGCCTTTTTTTGACGGGGGGCGGTGAGCAGTTCTTC. It specifies CASSLFLTGGGEQFF.

V is TRBV7-9 and J is TRBJ2-5; weak D call: TRBD1 (6 bases). Trimming removed 4 bases from V and 2 bases from J, with 8 bases in between. Germline values: CDR1 SEHNR, CDR2 FQNEAQ (reference sequence). CDR3 length: 13 amino acids. CDR3 residues: CASSYDRQETQYF. The CDR3 bases are TGTGCCAGCAGCTATGACAGGCAAGAGACCCAGTACTTC. The full variable domain, in which reference TRBV7-9 and TRBJ2-5 provide the parts outside the CDR3, is DTGVSQNPRHKITKRGQNVTFRCDPISEHNRLYWYRQTLGQGPEFLTYFQNEAQLEKSRLLSDRFSAERPKGSFSTLEIQRTEQGDSAMYLCASSYDRQETQYFGPGTRLLVL.

The chain has TRBV9 and TRBJ2-1, with D possibly TRBD2 on 6 matching bases. Trimming removed 4 bases at V and 6 bases at J, with 14 bases between. The CDR3 is made up of 14 amino acids. Germline-derived CDR1 and CDR2 are SGDLS and YYNGEE. This CDR3 is CASSLLAHGNEQFF. The CDR3 DNA is TGTGCCAGCAGCCTCCTAGCGCATGGCAATGAGCAGTTCTTC.

This clonotype was picked up a small number of times. The J gene is TRBJ2-2, the V gene TRBV7-9; no firm D call. Per germline, CDR1 SEHNR and CDR2 FQNEAQ (reference sequence). The V gene lost 5 bases and the J gene lost 0 bases, with 16 bases spanning the gap. The CDR3 runs to 17 residues. CDR3 amino acids: CASSPTPGYANTGELFF. Written as DNA, the CDR3 is TGTGCCAGCAGCCCGACCCCTGGATACGCGAACACCGGGGAGCTGTTTTTT.